The table lists the clone carrying this T cell receptor (beta chain) with a few counts. Regarding time point: patch test 3, about 24 weeks after DPC sensitization. Documented treatment: therapeutic diphenylcyclopropenone sensitization with weekly scalp DPC. Looked up from germline, CDR1 is MNHEY and CDR2 is SVGEGT. CDR3 size: 17 residues. The trim removed 7 bases at V and 5 bases at J, leaving 13 bases unmatched. The data belong to a study of human T cells and chemical hapten exposure. MiXCR was run by TCRdb on the RACE reads, yielding one entry per CDR3 protein. The sample has some 62,000 distinct CDR3 sequences, approximately 10% seen once.

Source: whole blood, taken in connection with sensitization to the hapten diphenylcyclopropenone (DPC). The chain joins TRBV6-2 or TRBV6-3 to TRBJ2-1, with 11 nucleotides matching TRBD2. The clonotype comes from a woman between 25 and 40 years old with alopecia areata. Some clones in this sample may be carry-over from other donors' samples. The CDR3 sequence is CASTPYGGTSGDNEQFF. CDR3 nucleotides: TGTGCCAGCACCCCTTATGGGGGGACTAGCGGCGACAATGAGCAGTTCTTC.